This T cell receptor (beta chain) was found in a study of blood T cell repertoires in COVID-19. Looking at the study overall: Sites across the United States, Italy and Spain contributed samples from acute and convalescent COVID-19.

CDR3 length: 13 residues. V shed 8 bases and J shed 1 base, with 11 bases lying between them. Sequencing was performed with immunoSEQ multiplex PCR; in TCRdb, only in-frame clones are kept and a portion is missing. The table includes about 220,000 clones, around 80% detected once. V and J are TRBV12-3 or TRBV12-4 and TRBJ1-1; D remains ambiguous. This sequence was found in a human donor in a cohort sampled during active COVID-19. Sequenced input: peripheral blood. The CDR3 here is CASSLTTNTEAFF. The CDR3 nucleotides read TGTGCCAGCTCCCTGACAACGAACACTGAAGCTTTCTTT.